Listed below are T cell receptor beta chains from one sample, sequenced in a study of vaccination and CD4 T cells after COVID-19. Antigen specificity for these receptors is unknown. Via MiXCR, TCRdb re-called the PCR reads, giving one row per CDR3 protein. This table holds more than 20,000 distinct CDR3 sequences, approximately 50% found once. Input material: CD4+ T cells from blood, cultured in vitro. Receptors originate from a human donor who had recovered from COVID-19. The CDR3 runs from the conserved cysteine through the conserved F or W. D genes are given only for firm matches. Rows give clone size only sometimes, using once, few, many, or a class for an expanded clone.

v_gene	abundance	d_gene	j_gene	CDR3aa	CDR3nt
TRBV28	once	TRBD1	TRBJ2-7	CASSFLPGQRYEQYF	TGTGCCAGCAGTTTTCTGCCGGGACAGCGTTACGAGCAGTACTTC
TRBV11-3	-	-	TRBJ2-5	CASSFPSSVQETQYF	TGTGCCAGCAGCTTCCCCTCTAGCGTACAAGAGACCCAGTACTTC
TRBV5-6	-	TRBD1	TRBJ2-7	CASSRIGTGAYEQYF	TGTGCCAGCAGCCGCATCGGGACAGGCGCCTACGAGCAGTACTTC
TRBV30	once	TRBD2	TRBJ2-7	CAWGRGGPGYEQYF	TGTGCCTGGGGGCGGGGGGGGCCGGGCTACGAGCAGTACTTC
TRBV30	-	-	TRBJ1-2	CAWSVGVGYTF	TGTGCCTGGAGTGTAGGGGTCGGCTACACCTTC
TRBV9	-	TRBD1	TRBJ1-2	CASSVEGAGGYTF	TGTGCCAGCAGCGTAGAGGGGGCAGGCGGCTACACCTTC
TRBV5-1	-	TRBD2	TRBJ2-3	CASSPGGVSTDTQYF	TGCGCCAGCAGCCCGGGGGGGGTTAGCACAGATACGCAGTATTTT
TRBV27	-	-	TRBJ1-5	CASGKGRDQPQHF	TGTGCCAGCGGGAAGGGGAGGGATCAGCCCCAGCATTTT
TRBV5-8	-	TRBD1	TRBJ1-5	CASRRTGGNQPQHF	TGTGCCAGCCGGCGGACAGGGGGCAATCAGCCCCAGCATTTT
TRBV7-9	-	TRBD1	TRBJ1-1	CASSFRPGPGQKTFF	TGTGCCAGCAGCTTTCGGCCCGGCCCGGGACAGAAAACTTTCTTT
TRBV20-1	few	-	TRBJ2-5	CSVSNQETQYF	TGCAGTGTATCAAACCAAGAGACCCAGTACTTC
TRBV7-9	once	-	TRBJ1-1	CASSLLTEAFF	TGTGCCAGCAGCTTACTCACTGAAGCTTTCTTT
TRBV21-1	-	-	TRBJ2-7	CASSVDFDSYEQYF	TGTGCCAGCTCTGTGGACTTCGACTCCTACGAGCAGTACTTC
TRBV6-2/TRBV6-3	-	TRBD2	TRBJ2-1	CASSYTGLAGSSYNEQFF	TGTGCCAGCAGTTACACGGGACTAGCGGGGAGCTCCTACAATGAGCAGTTCTTC
TRBV10-3	-	-	TRBJ1-1	CAITSTEMNTEAFF	TGTGCCATCACCTCGACAGAAATGAACACTGAAGCTTTCTTT
TRBV2	-	-	TRBJ1-5	CASSETRSRPQHF	TGTGCCAGCAGCGAGACCCGCTCAAGGCCCCAGCATTTT
TRBV2	-	-	TRBJ1-1	CASSREQGLNTEAFF	TGTGCCAGCAGCCGAGAACAGGGTCTGAACACTGAAGCTTTCTTT
TRBV19	-	-	TRBJ1-3	CASTAQVGMSGNTIYF	TGTGCCAGTACCGCACAGGTGGGAATGTCTGGAAACACCATATATTTT
TRBV12-3/TRBV12-4	-	TRBD2	TRBJ2-5	CASSRLAGVQETQYF	TGTGCCAGCAGTCGACTAGCGGGGGTCCAAGAGACCCAGTACTTC
TRBV6-1	-	-	TRBJ2-7	CASKRGALAGEQYF	TGTGCCAGCAAAAGGGGGGCCCTTGCGGGCGAGCAGTACTTC
TRBV25-1	once	-	TRBJ1-1	CASTSTGGSAFF	TGTGCCAGCACTTCAACTGGGGGCTCAGCTTTCTTT
TRBV7-9	-	-	TRBJ2-5	CASSLVGREGETQYF	TGTGCCAGCAGCTTAGTGGGTCGGGAAGGGGAGACCCAGTACTTC
TRBV27	-	TRBD1	TRBJ1-4	CASSLLRTGVTNEKLFF	TGTGCCAGCAGTTTATTGAGGACAGGGGTGACTAATGAAAAACTGTTTTTT
TRBV20-1	-	-	TRBJ1-1	CSAMVGLWTEAFF	TGCAGTGCTATGGTGGGACTGTGGACTGAAGCTTTCTTT
TRBV11-2	-	-	TRBJ2-3	CASSLDSNRVMNTQYF	TGTGCCAGCAGCTTAGATAGCAACAGAGTTATGAATACGCAGTATTTT
TRBV20-1	-	-	TRBJ2-1	CSARGPGAWDEQFF	TGCAGTGCTAGAGGGCCGGGAGCGTGGGATGAGCAGTTCTTC
TRBV27	-	-	TRBJ2-3	CASTIGGNTDTQYF	TGTGCCAGCACCATTGGTGGGAACACAGATACGCAGTATTTT
TRBV29-1	-	TRBD1	TRBJ2-3	CSGLDRVGIRTDTQYF	TGCAGCGGACTGGACAGGGTGGGGATTAGGACAGATACGCAGTATTTT
TRBV28	-	-	TRBJ1-5	CASSSPRVSNQPQHF	TGTGCCAGCAGCTCTCCCAGGGTTAGCAATCAGCCCCAGCATTTT
TRBV28	-	-	TRBJ1-4	CASIPAGSPNEKLFF	TGTGCCAGCATTCCGGCCGGGAGCCCTAATGAAAAACTGTTTTTT
TRBV27	-	-	TRBJ1-1	CASSLLGGGTEAFF	TGTGCCAGCAGTTTACTCGGGGGCGGCACTGAAGCTTTCTTT
TRBV20-1	few	TRBD1	TRBJ2-7	CSAQRQGSVYEQYF	TGCAGTGCCCAAAGACAGGGTTCAGTCTACGAGCAGTACTTC
TRBV2	once	-	TRBJ2-7	CASSETGHGYEQYF	TGTGCCAGCAGTGAAACGGGACACGGCTACGAGCAGTACTTC
TRBV20-1	few	-	TRBJ2-7	CSARGSERVGHEQYF	TGCAGTGCTAGAGGATCGGAGAGGGTCGGGCACGAGCAGTACTTC
TRBV7-6	-	-	TRBJ1-5	CASSLVGGNQPQHF	TGTGCCAGCAGCTTAGTGGGGGGTAATCAGCCCCAGCATTTT
TRBV12-3/TRBV12-4	few	-	TRBJ1-2	CASSLAAGGYTF	TGTGCCAGCAGTTTAGCGGCCGGGGGCTACACCTTC
TRBV5-1	once	-	TRBJ2-6	CASSLDQGPNVLTF	TGCGCCAGCAGCTTGGATCAGGGGCCCAACGTCCTGACTTTC